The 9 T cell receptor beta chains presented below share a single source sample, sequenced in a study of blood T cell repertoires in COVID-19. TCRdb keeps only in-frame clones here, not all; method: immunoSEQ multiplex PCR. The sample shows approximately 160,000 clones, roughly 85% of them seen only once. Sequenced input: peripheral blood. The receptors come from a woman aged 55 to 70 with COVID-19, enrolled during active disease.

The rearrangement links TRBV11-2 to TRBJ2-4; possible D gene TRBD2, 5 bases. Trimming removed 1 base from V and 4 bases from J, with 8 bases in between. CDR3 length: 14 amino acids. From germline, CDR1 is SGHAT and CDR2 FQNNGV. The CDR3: CASSLAGGKNIQYF. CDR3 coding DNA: TGTGCCAGCAGCTTAGCGGGCGGGAAAAACATTCAGTACTTC.

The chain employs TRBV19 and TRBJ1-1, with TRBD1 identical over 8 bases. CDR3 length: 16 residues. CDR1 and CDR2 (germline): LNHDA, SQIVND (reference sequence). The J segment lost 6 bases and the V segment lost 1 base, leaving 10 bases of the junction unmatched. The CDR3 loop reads CASSIGSQGARAEAFF. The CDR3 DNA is TGTGCCAGTAGTATAGGATCCCAGGGGGCCAGAGCTGAAGCTTTCTTT.

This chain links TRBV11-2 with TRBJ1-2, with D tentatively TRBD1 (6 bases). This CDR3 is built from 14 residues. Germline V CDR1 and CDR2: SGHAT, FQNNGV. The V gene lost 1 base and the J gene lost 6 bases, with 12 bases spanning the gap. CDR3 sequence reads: CASSLVQGKDGYTF. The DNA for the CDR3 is TGTGCCAGCAGCTTAGTACAGGGAAAGGATGGCTACACCTTC.

The CDR3 DNA reads as TGTGCCAGCAGCTTAGTTGGGGGCGCAGGATCACCCCTCCACTTT. Translated, it gives CASSLVGGAGSPLHF. The V call is TRBV7-9, the J call TRBJ1-6; possibly TRBD1 for D (6 bases). CDR1 and CDR2 from the germline V gene are SEHNR and FQNEAQ (reference sequence). The CDR3 consists of 15 residues. V was trimmed by 1 base and J by 10 bases, leaving 14 bases between them.

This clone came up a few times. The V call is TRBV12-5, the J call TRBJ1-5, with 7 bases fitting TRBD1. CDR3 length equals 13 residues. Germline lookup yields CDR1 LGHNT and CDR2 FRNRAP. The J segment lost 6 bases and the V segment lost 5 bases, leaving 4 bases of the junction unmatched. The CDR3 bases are TGTGCTAGTGGTCCGGGACAGTCTCAGCCCCAGCATTTT. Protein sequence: CASGPGQSQPQHF. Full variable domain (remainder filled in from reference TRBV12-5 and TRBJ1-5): DARVTQTPRHKVTEMGQEVTMRCQPILGHNTVFWYRQTMMQGLELLAYFRNRAPLDDSGMPKDRFSAEMPDATLATLKIQPSEPRDSAVYFCASGPGQSQPQHFGDGTRLSIL.

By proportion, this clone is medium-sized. The CDR3 region is CASTEEGYTF. The CDR3 DNA follows: TGTGCCAGCACCGAGGAGGGCTACACCTTC. The V gene is TRBV12-3 or TRBV12-4, the J gene TRBJ1-2; D call uncertain. V gave up 7 bases and J gave up 8 bases, with 8 bases separating them. There are 10 residues in the CDR3.

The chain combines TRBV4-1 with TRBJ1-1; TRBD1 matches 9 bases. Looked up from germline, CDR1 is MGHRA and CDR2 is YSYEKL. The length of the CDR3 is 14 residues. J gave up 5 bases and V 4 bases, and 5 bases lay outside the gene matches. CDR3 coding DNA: TGCGCCAGCAGCCTCGTTGACAGGGGGACTGAAGCTTTCTTT. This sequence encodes CASSLVDRGTEAFF.

The DNA of the CDR3 is TGTGCCAGTAGTGCCCGGACAGGTGGCTCCTATAATTCACCCCTCCACTTT. Protein sequence: CASSARTGGSYNSPLHF. The rearrangement joins TRBV19 to TRBJ1-6, with 7 nucleotides matching TRBD1. The CDR3 sequence is 17 residues long. V was pared by 5 bases and J by 0 bases, with 7 bases of the junction left unmatched. CDR1 is LNHDA, CDR2 SQIVND, per germline (reference sequence).

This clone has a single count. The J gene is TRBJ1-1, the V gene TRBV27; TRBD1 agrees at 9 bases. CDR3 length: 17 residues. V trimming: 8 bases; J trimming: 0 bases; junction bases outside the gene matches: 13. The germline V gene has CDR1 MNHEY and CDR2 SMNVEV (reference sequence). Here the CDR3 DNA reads TGTGCCAGCTCTCTGGACAGGGGAGGTCATATGAACACTGAAGCTTTCTTT. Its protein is CASSLDRGGHMNTEAFF.